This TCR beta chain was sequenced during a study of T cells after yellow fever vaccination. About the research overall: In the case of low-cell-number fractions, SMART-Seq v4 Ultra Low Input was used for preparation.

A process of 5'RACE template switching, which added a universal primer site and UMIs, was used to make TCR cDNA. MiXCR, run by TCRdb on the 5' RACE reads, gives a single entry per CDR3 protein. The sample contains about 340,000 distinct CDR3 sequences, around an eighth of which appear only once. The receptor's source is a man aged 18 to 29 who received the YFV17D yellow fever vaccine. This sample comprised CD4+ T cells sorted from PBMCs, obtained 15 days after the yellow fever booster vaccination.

CDR3 loop: CASSLNPLAMETQYF. As DNA, the CDR3 is TGTGCCAGCAGCTTAAATCCTCTTGCGATGGAGACCCAGTACTTC. J is TRBJ2-5 and V is TRBV7-3; D is ambiguous. In germline, CDR1 is SGHTA, CDR2 FQGTGA. The CDR3 totals 15 residues. V was clipped by 1 base and J by 5 bases, with 14 bases between them.